These 23 T cell receptor beta chains were sequenced from one sample in a study of cytomegalovirus exposure and HLA in healthy donors. Vbeta (60) and Jbeta (13) primers were used in the PCR. Data came from immunoSEQ multiplex PCR; TCRdb stores just in-frame clones and leaves some out. Of approximately 120,000 clones in the sample, roughly 71% were seen once. Input material: PBMCs. The origin of the receptors is a woman aged 65 to 85 in good health and CMV-seropositive.

The V gene is TRBV2, the J gene TRBJ1-2, with D perhaps TRBD1 (6 bases). V was pared by 8 bases and J by 7 bases, with 23 bases between. The CDR3 spans 15 residues. Germline CDR1 SNHLY, CDR2 FYNNEI. The CDR3 coding sequence is TGTGCCAGCCCCGCCTCCCCTACAGGGTACGCTGGCTACACCTTC. It codes for CASPASPTGYAGYTF.

V gene TRBV27 combines with J gene TRBJ2-5, with D tentatively TRBD1 (7 bases). V lost 3 bases, J lost 5 bases, and 16 bases lay in between. This CDR3 comprises 15 residues. Germline values: CDR1 MNHEY, CDR2 SMNVEV (reference sequence). The DNA of the CDR3 is TGTGCCAGCAGTTTGACCTCAGGGGGGTGGGAGACCCAGTACTTC. It codes for CASSLTSGGWETQYF.

The sample holds a few counts of this clone. At one of its ends the junction is not consistent with the germline gene, which may arise from a read error. CDR3 loop: CASSTGTGLAYEQYF. In DNA form, the CDR3 reads TGTGCTAGCAGCACCGGGACAGGGTTGGCTTACGAGCAGTACTTC. The chain carries TRBV7-7 and TRBJ2-7, with TRBD1 identical over 9 bases. The CDR3 loop spans 15 amino acids. The V gene's germline CDR1 is SSHAT and CDR2 FNYEAQ (reference sequence).

The chain combines TRBV13 with TRBJ2-1, with D perhaps matching TRBD1 (5 bases). The CDR3 loop spans 13 amino acids. Per germline, CDR1 PRHDT and CDR2 FYEKMQ (reference sequence). The V end lost 3 bases, the J end lost 12 bases, and 15 bases lay between the germline ends. The CDR3 sequence is CASSLMDPRGQFF. CDR3 coding DNA: TGTGCCAGCAGCTTGATGGATCCAAGGGGGCAGTTCTTC.

The rearrangement joins TRBV30 to TRBJ1-5, with 7 bases fitting TRBD1. Germline trimming cut 2 bases from V and 2 bases from J; bases unmatched to any gene: 3. Germline assignment: CDR1 GTSNPN and CDR2 SVGIG (reference sequence). The CDR3 is 14 amino acids. The CDR3 nucleotides read TGTGCCTGGAGTATGGGGACAGGCAATCAGCCCCAGCATTTT. Its translation is CAWSMGTGNQPQHF.

The chain has TRBV5-1 and TRBJ2-1, with TRBD2 matching 7 bases. Trimming cost V 2 bases and J 7 bases; bases outside gene matches: 6. Germline V gene data show CDR1 as SGHRS and CDR2 as YFSETQ. CDR3 length: 14 residues. The CDR3, as DNA: TGCGCCAGCAGCTTTGAGGGGAGGGATAATGAGCAGTTCTTC. It translates to CASSFEGRDNEQFF.

V usage is TRBV19 and J usage is TRBJ1-1; the D gene is possibly TRBD1 (5 bases). The length of the CDR3 is 14 residues. The V and J ends lost 4 bases and 5 bases respectively, with 14 bases between them. The germline V gene has CDR1 LNHDA and CDR2 SQIVND (reference sequence). The CDR3 coding sequence is TGTGCCAGTAGTAACCCGTCAGGGCGAACTGAAGCTTTCTTT. Amino acids: CASSNPSGRTEAFF.

This clone came up a few times. This chain uses TRBV7-2 with TRBJ2-7, with D unresolved. Germline V lookup: CDR1 SGHTA, CDR2 FQGNSA. There are 13 residues in the CDR3. V was pared by 5 bases and J by 2 bases, with 10 bases between. The CDR3 nucleotides read TGTGCCAGCAGCCCGCTAGGAACCTACGAGCAGTACTTC. Translated, it gives CASSPLGTYEQYF. Together with reference TRBV7-2 and TRBJ2-7, the CDR3 gives the full variable domain: GAGVSQSPSNKVTEKGKDVELRCDPISGHTALYWYRQSLGQGLEFLIYFQGNSAPDKSGLPSDRFSAERTGGSVSTLTIQRTQQEDSAVYLCASSPLGTYEQYFGPGTRLTVT.

This chain uses TRBV7-2 with TRBJ2-7, with TRBD2 matching over 12 bases. This CDR3 has 16 residues. With V trimmed by 1 base and J by 2 bases, 3 bases remained unmatched. Looked up from germline, CDR1 is SGHTA and CDR2 is FQGNSA. This CDR3 is CASSLGASGGAYEQYF. CDR3 DNA: TGTGCCAGCAGCTTAGGGGCTAGCGGGGGGGCCTACGAGCAGTACTTC.

The chain has TRBV30 and TRBJ2-2; 11 bases fit TRBD2. Trimming removed 6 bases from V and 8 bases from J; junction bases left unmatched: 11. CDR3 length: 15 amino acids. Germline CDR1 is GTSNPN and CDR2 is SVGIG (reference sequence). The DNA for the CDR3 is TGTGCCTGTGGACTAGCGGGCCGCGCGGGAGGGGAGCTGTTTTTT. Translation: CACGLAGRAGGELFF.

In this sample, this clone turned up once. This chain links TRBV2 with TRBJ1-2, with 7 bases that match TRBD1. V gave up 6 bases and J gave up 9 bases; unmatched junction bases: 13. The CDR3 is 14 residues long. CDR1 and CDR2 (germline): SNHLY, FYNNEI. The CDR3 loop reads CASSEDRPRLSYTF. DNA for the CDR3: TGTGCCAGCAGCGAGGACAGGCCTCGTTTGAGCTACACCTTC.

This clone has just one count. CDR3 sequence (DNA): TGCGCCAGCAGCTTGGGGACTAGCGGGGGGGCTGAAGAGACCCAGTACTTC. Translating it yields CASSLGTSGGAEETQYF. The chain joins TRBV5-1 to TRBJ2-5; TRBD2 matches 15 bases. The CDR3 is 17 residues long. Germline assignment: CDR1 SGHRS and CDR2 YFSETQ. The V gene end was trimmed by 0 bases and the J gene end by 3 bases; junction bases not matched to a gene: 3.

The chain links TRBV5-6 to TRBJ2-7, with 9 nucleotides matching TRBD1. Per germline, CDR1 SGHDT and CDR2 YYEEEE. The trim removed 3 bases at V and 2 bases at J, leaving 6 bases unmatched. This CDR3 region has 15 residues. CDR3 residues: CASSSPGQGAYEQYF. As DNA, the CDR3 is TGTGCCAGCAGCTCACCGGGACAGGGAGCCTACGAGCAGTACTTC.

This clone was picked up a small number of times. CDR3 residues: CASSFDDRGEISGYTF. Written as DNA, the CDR3 is TGTGCCAGCAGCTTTGATGACAGGGGGGAGATCTCTGGCTACACCTTC. The chain couples TRBV7-9 to TRBJ1-2; the match to TRBD1 covers 9 bases. Trimming removed 3 bases from V and 7 bases from J; junction bases left unmatched: 12. Germline loops: CDR1 SEHNR, CDR2 FQNEAQ (reference sequence). The CDR3 loop spans 16 amino acids.

The rearrangement uses TRBV5-1 and TRBJ1-4; a possible D gene is TRBD1 (5 bases). Germline V CDR1 and CDR2: SGHRS, YFSETQ. The CDR3 is 16 amino acids. Between the trimmed V and J ends, which lost 4 bases and 4 bases, there was a span of 17 bases. CDR3 sequence (DNA): TGCGCCAGCAGCCCCGGGCAGGGTGGGAATAATGAAAAACTGTTTTTT. Its protein product is CASSPGQGGNNEKLFF.

This chain uses TRBV6-5 with TRBJ1-2; the D is unclear. The germline V gene encodes CDR1 MNHEY and CDR2 SVGAGI. V shed 9 bases and J shed 12 bases, with 11 bases lying between them. This CDR3 comprises 9 residues. The CDR3 bases are TGTGCCAGGTCGGGAGGCCACACCTTC. Encoded protein: CARSGGHTF.

J is TRBJ2-6 and V is TRBV6-1; the match to TRBD1 covers 8 bases. The CDR3 sequence is 15 residues long. V trimming: 6 bases; J trimming: 12 bases; junction bases outside the gene matches: 13. The germline V gene encodes CDR1 MNHNS and CDR2 SASEGT. CDR3 DNA sequence: TGTGCCAGCAGGGCCCCGGACAGGGTTAGTGGCGTCCTGACTTTC. Translation: CASRAPDRVSGVLTF.

This clone has just one count. The chain has TRBV10-1 and TRBJ2-7, with 10 bases that match TRBD1. The germline V gene encodes CDR1 WNHNN and CDR2 SYGVQD (reference sequence). CDR3 length: 15 residues. The V and J ends lost 5 bases and 2 bases, in that order; junction bases with no gene match: 6. This CDR3 is CASSLGDRGPYEQYF. CDR3 in DNA: TGCGCCAGCAGTCTCGGGGACAGGGGCCCCTACGAGCAGTACTTC.

The chain has TRBV28 and TRBJ1-1; 12 bases align to TRBD1. The V segment lost 6 bases and the J segment 8 bases; nucleotides outside the gene matches: 4. The germline V gene has CDR1 MDHEN and CDR2 SYDVKM. The CDR3 loop spans 13 amino acids. The CDR3 DNA follows: TGTGCCAGCAGCTCGGGACAGGGGGCGGAAGCTTTCTTT. Translation: CASSSGQGAEAFF.

This clone occurred once. The chain uses TRBV18 and TRBJ1-1; D not certain. The germline V gene has CDR1 KGHSH and CDR2 LQKENI. The CDR3 loop spans 13 amino acids. V dropped 0 bases and J dropped 3 bases, with 5 bases sitting between them. The DNA of the CDR3 is TGTGCCAGCTCACCACCCGGGGACACTGAAGCTTTCTTT. Protein sequence: CASSPPGDTEAFF.

The chain employs TRBV25-1 and TRBJ2-7; a weak D match, TRBD2 (5 bases). The CDR3 covers 13 residues. With 1 base removed from V and 7 bases from J, the gap between germline ends came to 11 bases. Germline values: CDR1 MGHDK, CDR2 SYGVNS. The CDR3 region is CASSESGRGEQYF. In nucleotides, the CDR3 is TGTGCCAGCAGTGAATCCGGACGGGGTGAGCAGTACTTC.

This clone has just a few counts. The chain carries TRBV10-3 and TRBJ1-3, with 8 positions matching TRBD1. The CDR3 length is 15 residues. The germline CDR1 and CDR2 sequences are ENHRY and SYGVKD. The trim removed 10 bases at V and 0 bases at J, leaving 8 bases unmatched. The CDR3, as DNA: TGTGCCACCGGGACAGGCCTCAGCTCTGGAAACACCATATATTTT. It is translated as CATGTGLSSGNTIYF.

V gene TRBV5-4 combines with J gene TRBJ2-2; 7 bases map to TRBD2. Germline CDR1 reads SGHNT; CDR2 reads YYREEE (reference sequence). The length of the CDR3 is 13 residues. The junction had 5 bases not matched to a gene; V was cut back by 9 bases and J by 3 bases. This CDR3 is CAIGRADTGELFF. The DNA of the CDR3 is TGTGCCATAGGGAGGGCGGACACCGGGGAGCTGTTTTTT.